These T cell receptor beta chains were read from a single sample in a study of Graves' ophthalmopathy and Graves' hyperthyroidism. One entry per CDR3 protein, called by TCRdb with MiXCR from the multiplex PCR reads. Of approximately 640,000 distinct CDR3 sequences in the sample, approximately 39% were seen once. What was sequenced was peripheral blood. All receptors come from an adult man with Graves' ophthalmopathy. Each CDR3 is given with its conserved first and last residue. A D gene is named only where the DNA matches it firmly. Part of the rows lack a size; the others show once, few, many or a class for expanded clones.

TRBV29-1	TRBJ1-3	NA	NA	CSVEGVPGRNTIYF	TGCAGCGTTGAAGGAGTTCCCGGGCGAAACACCATATATTTT
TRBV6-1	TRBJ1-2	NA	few	CASSELVGGSGGYTF	TGTGCCAGCAGTGAACTAGTGGGGGGCTCGGGGGGCTACACCTTC
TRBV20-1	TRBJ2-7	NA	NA	CSARGRDWGYEQYF	TGCAGTGCTAGAGGGAGGGACTGGGGCTACGAGCAGTACTTC
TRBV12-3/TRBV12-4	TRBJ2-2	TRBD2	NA	CASSSGSDGGELFF	TGTGCCAGCAGTAGCGGGAGCGATGGCGGGGAGCTGTTTTTT
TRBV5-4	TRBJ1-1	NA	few	CASSLFISRVLAEAFF	TGTGCCAGCAGCTTGTTTATTTCCAGGGTTCTTGCTGAAGCTTTCTTT
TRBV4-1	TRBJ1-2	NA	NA	CASSQDSSYKPGGYTF	TGCGCCAGCAGCCAAGATAGCTCTTACAAGCCCGGTGGCTACACCTTC
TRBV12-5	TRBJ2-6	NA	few	CASGLPRDSGANVLTF	TGTGCTAGTGGTTTACCGCGGGACAGTGGGGCCAACGTCCTGACTTTC
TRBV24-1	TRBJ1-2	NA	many	CATSDYDHGYTF	TGTGCCACCAGTGATTACGACCATGGCTACACCTTC
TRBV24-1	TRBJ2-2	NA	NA	CATKGLNTGELFF	TGTGCCACCAAGGGCCTCAACACCGGGGAGCTGTTTTTT
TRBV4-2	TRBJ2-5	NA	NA	CASSQETMYQETQYF	TGTGCCAGCAGCCAAGAGACTATGTACCAAGAGACCCAGTACTTC
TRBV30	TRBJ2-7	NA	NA	CAGRDTAYEQYF	TGTGCCGGCCGGGACACAGCCTACGAGCAGTACTTC
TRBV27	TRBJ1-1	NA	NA	CASLDSGNTEAFF	TGTGCCAGCTTAGATTCGGGAAACACTGAAGCTTTCTTT
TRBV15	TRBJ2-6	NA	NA	CATSSLSLGTLSGANVLTF	TGTGCCACCAGCAGTCTGTCCCTAGGGACTCTCTCTGGGGCCAACGTCCTGACTTTC
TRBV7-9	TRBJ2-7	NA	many	CASSSRAGEQYF	TGTGCCAGCAGCTCCCGGGCGGGAGAGCAGTACTTC
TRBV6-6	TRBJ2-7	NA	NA	CASSPFGETYEQYF	TGTGCCAGCTCACCGTTCGGGGAAACCTACGAGCAGTACTTC
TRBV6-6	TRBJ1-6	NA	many	CASSDQAGRDSPLHF	TGTGCCAGCAGTGACCAGGCAGGGAGGGATTCACCCCTCCACTTT
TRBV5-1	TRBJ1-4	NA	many	CASSLAVGSANEKLFF	TGCGCCAGCAGCTTGGCCGTAGGGTCTGCTAATGAAAAACTGTTTTTT
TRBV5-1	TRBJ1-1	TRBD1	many	CASSLAAGGRNTEAFF	TGCGCCAGCAGCTTGGCGGCAGGGGGAAGGAACACTGAAGCTTTCTTT
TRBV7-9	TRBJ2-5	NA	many	CASSPAQGGETQYF	TGTGCCAGCAGCCCCGCACAGGGGGGGGAGACCCAGTACTTC